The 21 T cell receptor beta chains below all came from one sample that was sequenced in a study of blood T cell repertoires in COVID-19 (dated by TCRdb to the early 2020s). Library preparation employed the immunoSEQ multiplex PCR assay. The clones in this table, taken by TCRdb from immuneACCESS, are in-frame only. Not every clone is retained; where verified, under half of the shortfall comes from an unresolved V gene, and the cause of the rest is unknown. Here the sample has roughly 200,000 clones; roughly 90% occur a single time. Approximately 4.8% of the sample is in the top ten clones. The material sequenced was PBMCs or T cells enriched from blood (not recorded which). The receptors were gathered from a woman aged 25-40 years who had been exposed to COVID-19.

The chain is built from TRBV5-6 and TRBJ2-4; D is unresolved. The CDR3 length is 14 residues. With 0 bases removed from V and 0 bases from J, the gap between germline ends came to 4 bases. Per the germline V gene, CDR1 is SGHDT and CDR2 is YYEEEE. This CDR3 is CASSLDLAKNIQYF. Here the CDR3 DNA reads TGTGCCAGCAGCTTGGATCTAGCCAAAAACATTCAGTACTTC.

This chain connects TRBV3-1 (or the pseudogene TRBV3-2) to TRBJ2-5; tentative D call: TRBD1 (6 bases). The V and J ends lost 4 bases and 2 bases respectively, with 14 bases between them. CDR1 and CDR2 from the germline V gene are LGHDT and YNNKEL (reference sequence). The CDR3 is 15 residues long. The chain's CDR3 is CASSPGGQPQETQYF. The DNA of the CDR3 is TGTGCCAGCAGCCCTGGGGGACAACCACAAGAGACCCAGTACTTC.

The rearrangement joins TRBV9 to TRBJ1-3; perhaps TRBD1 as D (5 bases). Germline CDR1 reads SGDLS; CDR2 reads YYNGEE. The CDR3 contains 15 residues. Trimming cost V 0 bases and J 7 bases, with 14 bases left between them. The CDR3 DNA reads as TGTGCCAGCAGCGTAGGCTGGGGCTTGGCTAACACCATATATTTT. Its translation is CASSVGWGLANTIYF. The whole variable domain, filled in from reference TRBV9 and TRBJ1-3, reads DSGVTQTPKHLITATGQRVTLRCSPRSGDLSVYWYQQSLDQGLQFLIQYYNGEERAKGNILERFSAQQFPDLHSELNLSSLELGDSALYFCASSVGWGLANTIYFGEGSWLTVV.

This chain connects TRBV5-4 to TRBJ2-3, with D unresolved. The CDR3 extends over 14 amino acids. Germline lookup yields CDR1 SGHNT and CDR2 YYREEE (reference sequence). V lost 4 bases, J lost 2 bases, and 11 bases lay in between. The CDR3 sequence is CASSLMGPTDTQYF. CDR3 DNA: TGTGCCAGCAGCCTCATGGGCCCCACAGATACGCAGTATTTT.

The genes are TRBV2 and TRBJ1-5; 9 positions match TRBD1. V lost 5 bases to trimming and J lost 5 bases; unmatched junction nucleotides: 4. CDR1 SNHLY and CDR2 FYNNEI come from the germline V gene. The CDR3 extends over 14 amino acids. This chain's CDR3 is CASSLDRGDQPQHF. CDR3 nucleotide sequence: TGTGCCAGCAGTCTGGACAGGGGCGATCAGCCCCAGCATTTT.

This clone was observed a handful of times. This CDR3 is CSVEEQPYEQYF. Here the CDR3 DNA reads TGCAGCGTTGAAGAACAGCCCTACGAGCAGTACTTC. The chain links TRBV29-1 to TRBJ2-7; D not certain. The germline gives CDR1 SQVTM, CDR2 ANQGSEA. V was shortened by 0 bases and J by 2 bases, with 5 bases between the two germline ends. CDR3 length: 12 amino acids.

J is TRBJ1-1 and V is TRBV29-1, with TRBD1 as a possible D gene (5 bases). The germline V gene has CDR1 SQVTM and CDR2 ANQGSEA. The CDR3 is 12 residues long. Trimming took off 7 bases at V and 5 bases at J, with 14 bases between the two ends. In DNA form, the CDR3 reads TGCAGCGGAGGGTGGGGGGAGACTGAAGCTTTCTTT. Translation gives CSGGWGETEAFF.

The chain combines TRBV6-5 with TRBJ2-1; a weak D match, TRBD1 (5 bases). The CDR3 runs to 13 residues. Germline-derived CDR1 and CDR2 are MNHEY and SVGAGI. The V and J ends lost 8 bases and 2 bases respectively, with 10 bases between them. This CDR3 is CASVQEAYNEQFF. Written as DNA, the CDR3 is TGTGCCAGCGTACAGGAAGCCTACAATGAGCAGTTCTTC.

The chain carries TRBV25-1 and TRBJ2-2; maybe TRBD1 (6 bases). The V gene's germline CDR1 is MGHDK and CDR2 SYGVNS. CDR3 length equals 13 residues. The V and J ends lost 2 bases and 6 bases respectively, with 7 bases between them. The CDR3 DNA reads TGTGCCAGCAGTGAAGCAGGGGCCGGGGAGCTGTTTTTT. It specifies CASSEAGAGELFF. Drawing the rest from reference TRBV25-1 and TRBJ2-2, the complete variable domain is EADIYQTPRYLVIGTGKKITLECSQTMGHDKMYWYQQDPGMELHLIHYSYGVNSTEKGDLSSESTVSRIRTEHFPLTLESARPSHTSQYLCASSEAGAGELFFGEGSRLTVL.

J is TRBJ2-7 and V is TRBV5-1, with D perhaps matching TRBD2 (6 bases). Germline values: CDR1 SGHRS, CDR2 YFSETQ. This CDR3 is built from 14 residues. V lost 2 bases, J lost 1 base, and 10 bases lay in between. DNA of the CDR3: TGCGCCAGCAGCTTACTAGCTATGTCCTACGAGCAGTACTTC. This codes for CASSLLAMSYEQYF.

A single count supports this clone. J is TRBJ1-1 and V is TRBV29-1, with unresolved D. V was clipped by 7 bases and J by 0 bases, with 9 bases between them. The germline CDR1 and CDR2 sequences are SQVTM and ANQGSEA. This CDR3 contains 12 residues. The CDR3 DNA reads TGCAGCGCCACAGCCATGAACACTGAAGCTTTCTTT. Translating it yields CSATAMNTEAFF. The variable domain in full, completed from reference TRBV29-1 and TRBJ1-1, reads SAVISQKPSRDICQRGTSLTIQCQVDSQVTMMFWYRQQPGQSLTLIATANQGSEATYESGFVIDKFPISRPNLTFSTLTVSNMSPEDSSIYLCSATAMNTEAFFGQGTRLTVV.

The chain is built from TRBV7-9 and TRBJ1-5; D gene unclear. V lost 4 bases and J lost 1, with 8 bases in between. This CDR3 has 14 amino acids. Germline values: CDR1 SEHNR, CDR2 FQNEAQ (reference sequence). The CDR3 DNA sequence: TGTGCCAGCAGCTCCTCGAGGAGCAATCAGCCCCAGCATTTT. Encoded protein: CASSSSRSNQPQHF.

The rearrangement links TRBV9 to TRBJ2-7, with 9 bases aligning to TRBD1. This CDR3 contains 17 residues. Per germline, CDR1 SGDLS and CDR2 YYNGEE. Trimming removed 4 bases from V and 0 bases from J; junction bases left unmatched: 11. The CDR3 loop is CASSLPGDRVGSYEQYF. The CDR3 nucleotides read TGTGCCAGCAGCCTACCCGGGGACAGGGTGGGCTCCTACGAGCAGTACTTC.

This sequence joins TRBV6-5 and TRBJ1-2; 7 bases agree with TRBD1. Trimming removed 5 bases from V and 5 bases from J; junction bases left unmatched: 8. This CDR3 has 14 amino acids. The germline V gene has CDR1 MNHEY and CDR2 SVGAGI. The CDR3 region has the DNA TGTGCCAGCAGTCGACAGGGACGTGGATATGGCTACACCTTC. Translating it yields CASSRQGRGYGYTF.

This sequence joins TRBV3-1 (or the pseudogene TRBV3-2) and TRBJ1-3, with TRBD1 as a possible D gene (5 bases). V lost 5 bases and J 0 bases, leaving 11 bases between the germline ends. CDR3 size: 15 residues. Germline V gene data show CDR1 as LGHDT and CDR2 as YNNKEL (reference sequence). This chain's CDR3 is CASSSGHSSGNTIYF. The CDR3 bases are TGTGCCAGCAGCTCCGGACACAGCTCTGGAAACACCATATATTTT.

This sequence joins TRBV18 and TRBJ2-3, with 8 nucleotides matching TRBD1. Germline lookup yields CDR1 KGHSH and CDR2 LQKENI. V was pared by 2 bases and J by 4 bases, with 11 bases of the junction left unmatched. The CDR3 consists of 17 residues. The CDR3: CASSPRPDRGLADTQYF. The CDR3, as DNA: TGTGCCAGCTCACCAAGACCCGACAGGGGTTTGGCAGATACGCAGTATTTT.

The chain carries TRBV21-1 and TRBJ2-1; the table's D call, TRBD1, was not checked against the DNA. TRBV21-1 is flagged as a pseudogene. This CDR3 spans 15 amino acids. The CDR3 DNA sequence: TGTGCCAGCAGCAAAATATGGCTCTCCTACAATGAGCAGTTCTTC. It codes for CASSKIWLSYNEQFF.

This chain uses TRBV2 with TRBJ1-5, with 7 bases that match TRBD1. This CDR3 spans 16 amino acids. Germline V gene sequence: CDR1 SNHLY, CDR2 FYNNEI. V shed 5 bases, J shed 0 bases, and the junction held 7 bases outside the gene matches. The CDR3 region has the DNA TGTGCCAGCAGTTCCCACGGGACAGTTAGCAATCAGCCCCAGCATTTT. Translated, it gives CASSSHGTVSNQPQHF.

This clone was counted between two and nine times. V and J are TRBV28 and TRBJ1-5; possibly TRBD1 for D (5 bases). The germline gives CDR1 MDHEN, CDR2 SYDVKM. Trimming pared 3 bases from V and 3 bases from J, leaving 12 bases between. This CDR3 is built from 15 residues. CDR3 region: CASSLSAGNNQPQHF. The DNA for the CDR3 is TGTGCCAGCAGTTTGTCGGCAGGGAACAATCAGCCCCAGCATTTT.

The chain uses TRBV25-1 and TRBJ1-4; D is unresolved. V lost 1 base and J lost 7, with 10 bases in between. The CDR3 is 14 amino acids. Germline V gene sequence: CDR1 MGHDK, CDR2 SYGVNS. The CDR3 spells CASSESRQVEKLFF. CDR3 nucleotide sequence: TGTGCCAGCAGTGAATCTCGGCAGGTTGAAAAACTGTTTTTT.

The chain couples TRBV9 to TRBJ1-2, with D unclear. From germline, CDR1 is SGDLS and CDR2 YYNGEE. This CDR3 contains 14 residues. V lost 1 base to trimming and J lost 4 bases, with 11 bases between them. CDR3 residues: CASSVLAEGYGYTF. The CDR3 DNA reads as TGTGCCAGCAGCGTATTGGCGGAGGGCTATGGCTACACCTTC.